These 28 T cell receptor beta chains share one sample of origin, sequenced in a study of blood T cells in healthy people across ages. A second about 7 to 12 cycle PCR used barcoded and J-beta primers. TCRdb ran MiXCR on the 5' RACE reads and lists one entry per CDR3 protein. The sample contains approximately 1,700,000 distinct CDR3 sequences, about 39% of which appear only once. Sequenced sample: blood. The receptors shown here come from a human donor in good health.

On this clonotype: Sequence at one end of the junction differs from germline and may be a read error. The V gene is TRBV15, the J gene TRBJ1-2, with a tentative D call TRBD1 (6 bases). The germline V gene has CDR1 LNHNV and CDR2 YYDKDF (reference sequence). The CDR3 covers 15 residues. CDR3 region: CATSGDRDTVRGYTF. CDR3 DNA sequence: TGTGCCACCAGCGGAGATCGGGACACAGTTCGTGGCTACACCTTC.

This clonotype was detected a few times. This chain uses TRBV12-3 or TRBV12-4 with TRBJ2-5; possibly TRBD1 for D (5 bases). Trimming took 5 bases from V and 0 from J, leaving 13 bases between them. There are 15 residues in the CDR3. The CDR3 DNA sequence: TGTGCCAGCAGTACGACAACAGGCAACCAAGAGACCCAGTACTTC. Its translation: CASSTTTGNQETQYF.

The rearrangement links TRBV15 to TRBJ2-4, with a possible D match to TRBD1 (6 bases). With the DNA end fitting TRBJ2-5 better, the J assignment may be wrong. CDR1 and CDR2 from the germline V gene are LNHNV and YYDKDF (reference sequence). The CDR3 sequence is 13 residues long. The CDR3 region has the DNA TGTGCCACCAGCAGGCGAGGGGGAGAGACCCAGTACTTC. It encodes CATSRRGGETQYF.

This clonotype appeared a few times. This sequence joins TRBV11-3 and TRBJ1-4; D not resolved. Looked up from germline, CDR1 is SGHNT and CDR2 is YENEEA. This CDR3 has 15 amino acids. V lost 4 bases and J lost 0, with 9 bases in between. In DNA form, the CDR3 reads TGTGCCAGCAGCTCCGGTATTGCAACTAATGAAAAACTGTTTTTT. This gives the protein CASSSGIATNEKLFF.

This clonotype was counted a few times. The V call is TRBV7-8, the J call TRBJ1-1; a possible D gene is TRBD1 (5 bases). V lost 4 bases and J 1 base, leaving 13 bases between the germline ends. Germline values: CDR1 SGHVS, CDR2 FQNEAQ. The CDR3 consists of 15 residues. CDR3 in DNA: TGTGCCAGCAGCTCTCAGGGAGTACGGAACACTGAAGCTTTCTTT. It codes for CASSSQGVRNTEAFF.

In this sample, this clonotype turned up a few times. The chain has TRBV28 and TRBJ2-3; D gene unclear. The CDR3 spans 17 residues. The germline V gene has CDR1 MDHEN and CDR2 SYDVKM. Deletions cut 2 bases from V and 2 bases from J, with 17 bases between. The CDR3 nucleotides read TGTGCCAGCAGTTTAGGCAGGTACAACTCGCACACAGATACGCAGTATTTT. This codes for CASSLGRYNSHTDTQYF. Combining the CDR3 with reference TRBV28 and TRBJ2-3 gives the whole variable domain DVKVTQSSRYLVKRTGEKVFLECVQDMDHENMFWYRQDPGLGLRLIYFSYDVKMKEKGDIPEGYSVSREKKERFSLILESASTNQTSMYLCASSLGRYNSHTDTQYFGPGTRLTVL.

This rearrangement joins TRBV6-2 or TRBV6-3 to TRBJ1-2; D unclear. Germline V gene lookup returns CDR1 MNHEY and CDR2 SVGEGT. V gave up 2 bases and J gave up 6 bases, with 19 bases separating them. The CDR3 covers 16 residues. This chain's CDR3 is CASSYEVPDRTDGYTF. The CDR3 coding sequence is TGTGCCAGCAGTTACGAAGTTCCGGACCGGACGGATGGCTACACCTTC.

This clonotype has more than one count but fewer than ten. This chain joins TRBV20-1 and TRBJ2-5; 8 bases align to TRBD1. This CDR3 contains 14 residues. V shed 0 bases and J 4 bases; nucleotides not matched to a gene: 4. Germline CDR1 reads DFQATT; CDR2 reads SNEGSKA (reference sequence). This chain's CDR3 is CSARDGTGRETQYF. CDR3 bases: TGCAGTGCTAGAGATGGGACAGGTAGAGAGACCCAGTACTTC.

The V and J genes are TRBV5-1 and TRBJ1-5; 7 bases map to TRBD1. The trim removed 4 bases at V and 4 bases at J, leaving 5 bases unmatched. The CDR3 has 14 residues. Germline lookup yields CDR1 SGHRS and CDR2 YFSETQ. In nucleotides, the CDR3 is TGCGCCAGCAGCCCGGCGGGACAGAATCAGCCCCAGCATTTT. Encoded protein: CASSPAGQNQPQHF.

This clonotype has a handful of counts. V gene TRBV20-1 combines with J gene TRBJ2-1; 10 nucleotides agree with TRBD2. Trimming at V came to 2 bases and at J to 10 bases, leaving 11 bases not matched to a gene. The germline gives CDR1 DFQATT, CDR2 SNEGSKA (reference sequence). This CDR3 region has 15 residues. The CDR3: CSARLAGDIQGEQFF. CDR3 coding DNA: TGCAGTGCTAGACTAGCGGGGGATATCCAAGGCGAGCAGTTCTTC.

This clonotype was detected ten times or more. The chain is built from TRBV29-1 and TRBJ2-1; no definite D call. V lost 3 bases, J lost 0 bases, and 9 bases lay in between. This CDR3 spans 14 amino acids. Germline CDR1 SQVTM, CDR2 ANQGSEA. The CDR3 DNA is TGCAGCGTTGAGGTTTCGATCTCCTACAATGAGCAGTTCTTC. This encodes CSVEVSISYNEQFF.

This clonotype has only a few counts. The rearrangement uses TRBV30 and TRBJ2-1, with D perhaps TRBD2 (7 bases). The CDR3 is 14 residues long. Germline V gives CDR1 GTSNPN, CDR2 SVGIG (reference sequence). With 3 bases removed from V and 5 bases from J, the gap between germline ends came to 14 bases. The CDR3 here is CAWSGGGLHNEQFF. CDR3 nucleotides: TGTGCCTGGAGCGGCGGGGGCCTCCACAATGAGCAGTTCTTC.

V usage is TRBV25-1 and J usage is TRBJ1-2, with D possibly being TRBD1 (5 bases). Trimming shortened V by 1 base and J by 4 bases, and 19 bases separated the two germline ends. This CDR3 has 17 residues. Germline loops: CDR1 MGHDK, CDR2 SYGVNS. CDR3 sequence: CASSESDGGIGPYGYTF. CDR3 DNA: TGTGCCAGCAGTGAATCTGACGGGGGGATCGGACCCTATGGCTACACCTTC.

The chain joins TRBV6-2 or TRBV6-3 to TRBJ1-1; D uncertain. Trimming took off 2 bases at V and 0 bases at J, with 4 bases between the two ends. Germline-derived CDR1 and CDR2 are MNHEY and SVGEGT. The CDR3 consists of 13 residues. CDR3 sequence: CASSYHVNTEAFF. The CDR3 DNA follows: TGTGCCAGCAGTTACCATGTGAACACTGAAGCTTTCTTT.

The CDR3 bases are TGTGCCAGCAGCCACCGCCGACCGACGGATACGCAGTATTTT. Its protein product is CASSHRRPTDTQYF. V gene TRBV3-1 combines with J gene TRBJ2-3; D remains unclear. This CDR3 contains 14 residues. Per germline, CDR1 LGHDT and CDR2 YNNKEL (reference sequence). Trimming removed 3 bases at V and 6 bases at J, with 13 bases between.

A remark on this clonotype: A much more abundant neighbour one base away suggests this may be a read error. J is TRBJ2-1 and V is TRBV7-2; D is ambiguous. CDR1 and CDR2 from the germline V gene are SGHTA and FQGNSA. The CDR3 is 13 residues long. The CDR3 protein is CASSLQIYNERFF. The CDR3 DNA is TGTGCCAGCAGCTTACAGATATACAATGAGCGGTTCTTC.

The gene calls are TRBV5-1 and TRBJ2-5; a possible D gene is TRBD2 (5 bases). V was clipped by 0 bases and J by 11 bases, with 20 bases between them. Germline-derived CDR1 and CDR2 are SGHRS and YFSETQ. The CDR3 runs 15 residues. CDR3 DNA sequence: TGCGCCAGCAGCTTGGGTGTCGGGGTGAATGGTGAGCAGTACTTC. As protein: CASSLGVGVNGEQYF.

This clonotype came up a few times. The chain couples TRBV28 to TRBJ2-4; no firm D call. The ends were cut back, 1 base at V and 13 bases at J, with 8 bases in the middle. CDR1 and CDR2 from the germline V gene are MDHEN and SYDVKM. The CDR3 totals 11 residues. CDR3 amino acids: CASSLFAEQYF. As DNA, the CDR3 is TGTGCCAGCAGTTTATTTGCTGAGCAGTACTTC. The whole variable domain, remainder taken from reference TRBV28 and TRBJ2-4, is DVKVTQSSRYLVKRTGEKVFLECVQDMDHENMFWYRQDPGLGLRLIYFSYDVKMKEKGDIPEGYSVSREKKERFSLILESASTNQTSMYLCASSLFAEQYFGAGTRLSVL.

This clonotype showed up just a few times. The chain employs TRBV20-1 and TRBJ2-7, with 9 positions matching TRBD1. V shed 4 bases, J shed 3 bases, and the junction held 4 bases outside the gene matches. This CDR3 comprises 13 residues. Germline CDR1 reads DFQATT; CDR2 reads SNEGSKA (reference sequence). Here the CDR3 reads CSATGTGRYEQYF. The CDR3 bases are TGCAGTGCTACCGGGACAGGGCGCTACGAGCAGTACTTC.

The genes are TRBV20-1 and TRBJ2-7; 7 nucleotides agree with TRBD1. The CDR3 extends over 14 amino acids. V lost 0 bases to trimming and J lost 5 bases; unmatched junction nucleotides: 7. CDR1 is DFQATT and CDR2 is SNEGSKA in the germline V gene (reference sequence). The CDR3 loop reads CSARDMAGGNEQYF. Here the CDR3 DNA reads TGCAGTGCTAGAGATATGGCAGGGGGTAACGAGCAGTACTTC.

V is TRBV9 and J is TRBJ2-2; D is ambiguous. This CDR3 is built from 15 residues. The germline V gene encodes CDR1 SGDLS and CDR2 YYNGEE. With 5 bases removed from V and 5 bases from J, the gap between germline ends came to 16 bases. The CDR3 reads CASSEATSWTGELFF. CDR3 bases: TGTGCCAGCAGTGAGGCTACCAGTTGGACCGGGGAGCTGTTTTTT.

The chain combines TRBV7-9 with TRBJ2-1; D may be TRBD2 (5 bases). Trimming stripped 1 base from V and 2 bases from J, with 12 bases between. Per germline, CDR1 SEHNR and CDR2 FQNEAQ (reference sequence). There are 16 residues in the CDR3. CDR3 sequence (DNA): TGTGCCAGCAGCTTAGGAATGGCTAGCCCCTACAATGAGCAGTTCTTC. This gives the protein CASSLGMASPYNEQFF.

This clonotype occurred a few times. This sequence joins TRBV6-4 and TRBJ2-1; 10 nucleotides line up with TRBD2. The junction had 9 bases not matched to a gene; V was cut back by 3 bases and J by 4 bases. This CDR3 is built from 17 residues. Germline CDR1 reads MRHNA; CDR2 reads SNTAGT. CDR3 amino acids: CASSESISGGAYNEQFF. The CDR3 DNA is TGTGCCAGCAGTGAAAGTATAAGCGGGGGGGCTTACAATGAGCAGTTCTTC.

V usage is TRBV5-6 and J usage is TRBJ1-2; D uncertain. V lost 2 bases and J 4 bases, leaving 12 bases between the germline ends. Germline lookup yields CDR1 SGHDT and CDR2 YYEEEE. The CDR3 runs 14 residues. CDR3 region: CASSFGQTSYGYTF. CDR3 nucleotide sequence: TGTGCCAGCAGCTTCGGCCAGACTAGCTATGGCTACACCTTC.

The chain links TRBV6-4 to TRBJ2-4; D gene unclear. This CDR3 has 13 residues. From germline, CDR1 is MRHNA and CDR2 SNTAGT. V dropped 6 bases and J dropped 13 bases, with 19 bases sitting between them. The CDR3 protein is CASSEKASSEQYF. In DNA form, the CDR3 reads TGTGCCAGCAGCGAGAAAGCCTCCAGTGAGCAGTACTTC.

This clonotype was observed a handful of times. J is TRBJ2-1 and V is TRBV7-9; TRBD2 matches at 7 bases. CDR1 and CDR2 from the germline V gene are SEHNR and FQNEAQ (reference sequence). CDR3 length: 17 amino acids. With 8 bases clipped from V and 5 bases from J, the junction kept 18 bases outside the gene matches. CDR3 in DNA: TGTGCCAGCCCTCCAGCGGGCGGAAGCGGGACCCACAATGAGCAGTTCTTC. Translation: CASPPAGGSGTHNEQFF.

This clonotype has more than one count but fewer than ten. The chain combines TRBV10-3 with TRBJ2-3; D is ambiguous. Trimming shortened V by 2 bases and J by 4 bases, and 10 bases separated the two germline ends. The CDR3 has 14 residues. Germline CDR1 is ENHRY and CDR2 is SYGVKD. CDR3 region: CAISEPDGSDTQYF. The CDR3 DNA sequence: TGTGCCATCAGTGAGCCTGACGGGTCAGATACGCAGTATTTT.

Comment on this clonotype: A clone one base away is much larger, so this may be a read error. The chain links TRBV7-2 to TRBJ2-3, with D tentatively TRBD2 (5 bases). V gave up 7 bases and J gave up 6 bases, with 14 bases separating them. The CDR3 loop spans 13 amino acids. CDR1 is SGHTA, CDR2 FQGNSA, per germline. CDR3 sequence: CASNFRTGDTQYF. The DNA of the CDR3 is TGTGCCAGCAACTTCCGAACGGGGGATACGCAGTATTTT.